The next 7 T cell receptor beta chains were all read from a single sample in a study of T-cell reconstitution after alpha-beta-depleted transplantation in children. Researchers prepared the TCRbeta library using unique molecular identifiers, the study reports. One entry per CDR3 protein results from TCRdb running MiXCR on the PCR reads. The sample has approximately 93,000 distinct CDR3 sequences; 7% to 10% are singletons. The material sequenced was PBMCs from the stem cell graft donor, taken from the stem cell graft. Receptors originate from a human donor who donated a stem cell graft to a child with congenital amegakaryocytic thrombocytopenia.

The chain employs TRBV30 and TRBJ2-1; D gene ambiguous. The CDR3 spans 14 residues. The germline V gene has CDR1 GTSNPN and CDR2 SVGIG (reference sequence). With 0 bases removed from V and 1 base from J, the gap between germline ends came to 7 bases. CDR3 sequence: CAWSVASSYNEQFF. The CDR3 DNA sequence: TGTGCCTGGAGTGTAGCCTCATCCTACAATGAGCAGTTCTTC.

Many counts were recorded for this clonotype. The V and J genes are TRBV10-2 and TRBJ2-5; the D is unclear. The CDR3 consists of 13 residues. Germline V gene data show CDR1 as WSHSY and CDR2 as SAAADI. V lost 3 bases and J lost 5, with 10 bases in between. The CDR3 coding sequence is TGCGCCAGCAGTGAATATAAAATGGAGACCCAGTACTTC. Amino acid sequence: CASSEYKMETQYF.

At least ten counts were recorded for this clonotype. V gene TRBV7-7 combines with J gene TRBJ2-5; D is unclear. The V end lost 5 bases, the J end lost 4 bases, and 8 bases lay between the germline ends. Germline CDR1 SSHAT, CDR2 FNYEAQ (reference sequence). The CDR3 covers 12 residues. This CDR3 is CASSLSVETQYF. As DNA, the CDR3 is TGTGCCAGCAGCCTTTCGGTAGAGACCCAGTACTTC.

Points on this clonotype: A much larger clone sits a single nucleotide away, making a read error possible. This rearrangement joins TRBV3-1 to TRBJ1-1; D unclear. The CDR3 loop spans 14 amino acids. CDR1 is LGHDT and CDR2 is YNNKEL in the germline V gene (reference sequence). The CDR3 bases are TGTGCCGGCAGCCAAGAGTTCCTAAACACTGAAGCTTTCTTT. The encoded protein is CAGSQEFLNTEAFF.

This clonotype was found many times. The J gene is TRBJ2-2, the V gene TRBV5-6; no firm D call. This CDR3 spans 14 amino acids. V gave up 5 bases and J gave up 1 base, with 9 bases separating them. Germline V CDR1 and CDR2: SGHDT, YYEEEE. The CDR3 loop reads CASRFSRNTGELFF. The CDR3 DNA reads TGTGCCAGCAGGTTTAGCCGGAACACCGGGGAGCTGTTTTTT.

There are many counts of this clonotype. The rearrangement joins TRBV11-2 to TRBJ2-1, with TRBD2 matching 10 bases. The CDR3 extends over 15 amino acids. Germline CDR1 SGHAT, CDR2 FQNNGV. V shed 8 bases, J shed 2 bases, and the junction held 6 bases outside the gene matches. This CDR3 is CASQRAGGPYNEQFF. The CDR3 DNA sequence: TGTGCCAGCCAAAGAGCGGGAGGGCCCTACAATGAGCAGTTCTTC.

This clonotype came up many times. The gene calls are TRBV5-4 and TRBJ2-1, with D perhaps TRBD1 (5 bases). Germline CDR1 is SGHNT and CDR2 is YYREEE (reference sequence). CDR3 length: 13 residues. V lost 4 bases and J lost 9, with 14 bases in between. The DNA of the CDR3 is TGTGCCAGCAGCCCGGACCCTAGGGGTGAGCAGTTCTTC. Residues: CASSPDPRGEQFF.